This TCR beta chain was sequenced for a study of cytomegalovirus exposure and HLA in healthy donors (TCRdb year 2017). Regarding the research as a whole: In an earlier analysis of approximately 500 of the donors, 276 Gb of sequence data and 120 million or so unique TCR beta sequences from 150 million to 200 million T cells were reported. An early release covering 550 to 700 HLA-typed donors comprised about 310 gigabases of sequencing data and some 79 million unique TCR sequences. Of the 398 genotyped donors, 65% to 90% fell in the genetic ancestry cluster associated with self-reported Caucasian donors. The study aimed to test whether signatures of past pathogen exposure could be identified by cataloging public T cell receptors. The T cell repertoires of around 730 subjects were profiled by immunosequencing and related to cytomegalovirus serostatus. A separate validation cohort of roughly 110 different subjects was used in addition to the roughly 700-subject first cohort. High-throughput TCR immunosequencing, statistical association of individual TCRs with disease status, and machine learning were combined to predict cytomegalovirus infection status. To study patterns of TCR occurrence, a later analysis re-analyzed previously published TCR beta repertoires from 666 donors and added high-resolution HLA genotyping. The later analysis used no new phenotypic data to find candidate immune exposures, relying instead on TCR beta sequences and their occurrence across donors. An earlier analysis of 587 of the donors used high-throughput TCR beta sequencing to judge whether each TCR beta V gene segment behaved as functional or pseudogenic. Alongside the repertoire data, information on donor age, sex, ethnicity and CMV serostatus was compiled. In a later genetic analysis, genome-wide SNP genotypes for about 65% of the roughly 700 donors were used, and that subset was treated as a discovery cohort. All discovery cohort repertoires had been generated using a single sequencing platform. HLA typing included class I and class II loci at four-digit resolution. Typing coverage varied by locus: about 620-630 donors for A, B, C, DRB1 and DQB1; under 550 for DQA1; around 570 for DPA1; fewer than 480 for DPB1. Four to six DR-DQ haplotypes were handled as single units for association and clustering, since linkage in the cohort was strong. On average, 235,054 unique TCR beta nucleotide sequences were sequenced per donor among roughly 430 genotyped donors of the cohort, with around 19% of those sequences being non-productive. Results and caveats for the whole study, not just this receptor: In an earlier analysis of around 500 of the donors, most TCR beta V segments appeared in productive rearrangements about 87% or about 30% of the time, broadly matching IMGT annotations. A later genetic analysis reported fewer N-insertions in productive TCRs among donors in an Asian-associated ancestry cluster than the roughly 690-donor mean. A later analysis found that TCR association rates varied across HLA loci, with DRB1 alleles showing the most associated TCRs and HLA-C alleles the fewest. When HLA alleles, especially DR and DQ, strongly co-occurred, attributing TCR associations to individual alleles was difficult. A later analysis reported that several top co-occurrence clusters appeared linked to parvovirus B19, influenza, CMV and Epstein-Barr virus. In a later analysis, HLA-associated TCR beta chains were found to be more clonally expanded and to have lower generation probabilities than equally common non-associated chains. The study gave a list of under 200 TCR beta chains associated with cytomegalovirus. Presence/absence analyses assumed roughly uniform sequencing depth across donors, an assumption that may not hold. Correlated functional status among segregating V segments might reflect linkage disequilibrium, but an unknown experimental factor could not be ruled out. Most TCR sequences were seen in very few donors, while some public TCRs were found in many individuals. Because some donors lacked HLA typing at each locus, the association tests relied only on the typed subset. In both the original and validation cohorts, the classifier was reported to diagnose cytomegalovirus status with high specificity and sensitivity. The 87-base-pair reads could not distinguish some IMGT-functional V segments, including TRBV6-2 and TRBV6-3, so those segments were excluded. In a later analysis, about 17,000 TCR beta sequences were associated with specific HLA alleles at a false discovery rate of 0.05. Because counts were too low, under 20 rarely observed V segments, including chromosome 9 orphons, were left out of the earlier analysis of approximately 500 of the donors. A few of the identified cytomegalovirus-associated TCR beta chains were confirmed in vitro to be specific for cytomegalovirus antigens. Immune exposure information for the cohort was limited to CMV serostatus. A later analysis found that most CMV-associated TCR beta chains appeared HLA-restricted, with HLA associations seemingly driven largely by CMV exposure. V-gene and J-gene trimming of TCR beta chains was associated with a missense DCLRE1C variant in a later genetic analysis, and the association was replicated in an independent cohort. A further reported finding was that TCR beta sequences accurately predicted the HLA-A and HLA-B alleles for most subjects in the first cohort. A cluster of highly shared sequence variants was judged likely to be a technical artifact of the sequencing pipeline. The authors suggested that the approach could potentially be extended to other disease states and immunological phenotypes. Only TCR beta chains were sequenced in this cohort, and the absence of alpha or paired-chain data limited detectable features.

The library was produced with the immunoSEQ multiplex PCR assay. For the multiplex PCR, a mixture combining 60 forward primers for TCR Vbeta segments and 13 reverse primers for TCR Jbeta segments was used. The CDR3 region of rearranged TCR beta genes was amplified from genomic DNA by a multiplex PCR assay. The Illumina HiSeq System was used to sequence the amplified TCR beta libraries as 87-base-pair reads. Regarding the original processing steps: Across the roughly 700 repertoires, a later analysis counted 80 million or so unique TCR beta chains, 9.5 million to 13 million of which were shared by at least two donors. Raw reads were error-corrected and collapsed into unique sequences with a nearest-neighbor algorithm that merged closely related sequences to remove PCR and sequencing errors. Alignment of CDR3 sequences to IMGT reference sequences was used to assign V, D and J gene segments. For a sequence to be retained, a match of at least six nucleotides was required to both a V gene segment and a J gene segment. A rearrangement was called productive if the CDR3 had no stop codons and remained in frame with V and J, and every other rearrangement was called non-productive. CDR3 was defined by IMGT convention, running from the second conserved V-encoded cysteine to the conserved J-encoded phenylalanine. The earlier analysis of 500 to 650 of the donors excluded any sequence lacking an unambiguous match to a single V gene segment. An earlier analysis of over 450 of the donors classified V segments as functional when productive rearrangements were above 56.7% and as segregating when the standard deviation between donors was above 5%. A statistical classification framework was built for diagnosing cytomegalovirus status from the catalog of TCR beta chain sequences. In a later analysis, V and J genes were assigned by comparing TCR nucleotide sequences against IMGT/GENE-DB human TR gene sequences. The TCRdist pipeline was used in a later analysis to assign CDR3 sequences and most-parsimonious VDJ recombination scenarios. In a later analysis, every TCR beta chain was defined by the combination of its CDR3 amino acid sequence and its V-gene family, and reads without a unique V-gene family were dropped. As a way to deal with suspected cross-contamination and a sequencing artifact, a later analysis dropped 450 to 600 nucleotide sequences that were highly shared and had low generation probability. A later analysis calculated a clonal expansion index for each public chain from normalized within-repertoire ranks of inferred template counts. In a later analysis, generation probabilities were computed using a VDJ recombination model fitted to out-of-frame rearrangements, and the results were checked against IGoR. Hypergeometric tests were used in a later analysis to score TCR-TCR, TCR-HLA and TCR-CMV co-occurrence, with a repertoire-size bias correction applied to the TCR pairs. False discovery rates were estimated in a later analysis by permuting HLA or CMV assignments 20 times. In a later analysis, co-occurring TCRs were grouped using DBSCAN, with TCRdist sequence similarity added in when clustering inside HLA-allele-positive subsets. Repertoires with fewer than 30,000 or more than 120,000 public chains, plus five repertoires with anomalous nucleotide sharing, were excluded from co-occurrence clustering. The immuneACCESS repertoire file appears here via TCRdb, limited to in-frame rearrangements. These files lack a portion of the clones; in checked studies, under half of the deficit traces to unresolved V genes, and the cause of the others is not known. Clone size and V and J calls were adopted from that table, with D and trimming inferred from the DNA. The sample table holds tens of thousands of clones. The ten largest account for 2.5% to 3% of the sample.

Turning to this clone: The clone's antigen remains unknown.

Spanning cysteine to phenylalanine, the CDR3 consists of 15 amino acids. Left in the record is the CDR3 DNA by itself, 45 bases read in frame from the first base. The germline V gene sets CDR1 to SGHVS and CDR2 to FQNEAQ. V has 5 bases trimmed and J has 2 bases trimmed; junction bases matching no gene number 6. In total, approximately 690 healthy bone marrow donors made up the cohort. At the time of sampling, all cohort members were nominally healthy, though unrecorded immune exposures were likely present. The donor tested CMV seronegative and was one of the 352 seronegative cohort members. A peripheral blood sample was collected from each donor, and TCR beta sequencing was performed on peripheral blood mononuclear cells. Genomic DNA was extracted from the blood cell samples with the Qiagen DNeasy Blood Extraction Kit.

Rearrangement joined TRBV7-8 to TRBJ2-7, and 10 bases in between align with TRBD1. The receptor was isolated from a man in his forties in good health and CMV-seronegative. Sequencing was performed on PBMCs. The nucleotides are TGTGCCAGCAGCCAGAAGGGACAGGGGACCTACGAGCAGTACTTC. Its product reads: CASSQKGQGTYEQYF.